Listed here is a single TCR beta chain. Its matching antigen is unknown. An even split of each subset's genomic DNA across several immunoSEQ plates was performed. Assay: immunoSEQ multiplex PCR; the TCRdb copy retains only in-frame clones and omits some. The table shows some 1 million clones, with more than 60% occurring only once. The CDR3 length is 14 residues. J lost 7 bases, V lost 2 bases, and 2 bases had no gene match. Germline values: CDR1 MNHEY, CDR2 SMNVEV (reference sequence). These data are taken from a study of shared clonotypes between healthy human individuals. Study-wide context: CD4 naive and memory got three plates each, CD8 naive two, CD8 memory one.

Broader study findings: Sampling covered nothing but blood. Tissue TCR repertoires likely differ from those found in blood. Measured sharing among donors was expected to vary with sequencing depth.

Sequences were obtained from memory CD4+ T cells sorted from blood. Documented subset: CD45RA-negative fraction. The source is a young man in good health. The chain combines TRBV27 with TRBJ1-6; 7 bases agree with TRBD1. The CDR3 DNA sequence: TGTGCCAGCAGTTTAGGGACAGACAATTCACCCCTCCACTTT. This sequence encodes CASSLGTDNSPLHF.